This TCR beta chain was identified in a study of shared clonotypes between healthy human individuals (TCRdb year 2020). In the study overall: The cohort comprised two women and three men aged 18 to 49 years. For each donor, CD4 naive and CD4 memory were each run on three plates, CD8 naive on two plates, and CD8 memory on one plate. To estimate repertoire size and how much clonotype sharing occurs between individuals, the study deeply sequenced the blood TCR repertoires of roughly 5 healthy adults. To increase sequencing depth and limit assay-specific biases, different laboratories used diverse techniques to prepare libraries and sequence TCR repertoires. Leukapheresis yielded between about 0.9 and 9 billion PBMCs per donor. General conclusions and limits of the study: Pairwise subsampling led to the expectation that sequencing depth would affect the degree of clonotype sharing among donors. Because the study included a small number of donors, the genetic and exposure-history diversity represented was limited. When a few donors were compared, the shared fraction of clonotypes was 5% to 6.5% for naive CD4, more than 3% for naive CD8, more than 2% for memory CD4, and less than 0.45% for memory CD8. Only blood was sampled, and tissue TCR repertoires likely differ from those in blood. Compared with non-shared clonotypes, the clonotypes found in all four sorted-subset donors had higher generation probabilities. Incomplete sequencing was indicated by rarefaction of sorted-subset datasets, despite the large sequencing depth. Naive subsets generally had larger estimated clonotype richness than memory subsets.

Using the deep immunoSEQ assay, multiplex PCR amplified TCR CDR3 regions from genomic DNA. For each cell subset, the extracted genomic DNA was distributed evenly across all wells of several immunoSEQ 96-well plates, and each plate served as one replicate. For sorted subsets, each replicate PCR was loaded with approximately 0.2 ug genomic DNA, equivalent to roughly 30,000 T cell genomes. The purified libraries were quantified using a Qubit 3.0 fluorometer, sized with a Bioanalyzer 2100, and then quantified again using the KAPA Library Quantification kit. A separate single-read 150-cycle Illumina NextSeq 550 flow cell was used to sequence each immunoSEQ 96-well plate. Under the source paper's analysis protocol: Because the immunoSEQ output held only junctional sequences and lacked quality scores, the filtering could not match the filtering applied to full-length reads. Sequences were annotated with PyIR, a Python wrapper for IgBLAST v1.9, and V/J genes and CDR3 were assigned using IMGT germline references. Any read was removed if the V/J assignment was weak (E-value above 1e-6), the CDR3 was missing, or the read contained stop codons, out-of-frame junctions, or ambiguous translated residues. V3J clonotypes were defined by identical inferred V gene, J gene, and CDR3 amino acid sequence. Percentage overlap between repertoires was computed as shared unique clonotypes divided by the size of the smaller repertoire. Repertoire richness was assessed with RTK rarefaction, the Chao1 estimator, and Recon v2.1 estimates of unobserved clonotypes. Generation probabilities for all TCRbeta clonotypes obtained by the gDNA method from a handful of donors were computed using OLGA. TCRdb obtained this table from immuneACCESS and retained in-frame rearrangements with V and J assigned. These tables miss some clones; where compared with another copy, unresolved V genes account for less than half of the shortfall, and the remainder is unexplained. V and J calls and clone size are as listed in that table; D and trimming were resolved from the DNA. The sample includes some 2,000,000 clones, with 95% observed a single time. Approximately 0.13% of the sample is in the top ten clones.

With regard to this clone: Its antigen is not yet known. One base away there is no much larger clone; base qualities are not given. Other nucleotide sequences from this sample produce the same CDR3.

Healthy HIV-negative adults with no recently reported acute infections or vaccinations were included as donors. Only Caucasian adults living in Nashville, Tennessee, USA were represented among the donors. Magnetic negative selection was used to enrich CD4+ T cells, after which naive cells were positively selected on CD45RA and the negative fraction became the memory subset. After blood collection by leukapheresis, PBMCs were isolated using Ficoll-Histopaque density gradient centrifugation and then cryopreserved in the vapor phase of liquid nitrogen. Purity and quantity of every magnetically sorted T cell population were checked by analytical flow cytometry. Genomic DNA was isolated from every sorted fraction and measured by UV absorbance on a Nanodrop 2000c. V ends up 5 bases short and J 2 bases short, with an unmatched junction base count of 2. The CDR3, cysteine through phenylalanine, is 14 amino acids long. The retained sequence is limited to the CDR3, 42 bases, with the frame set at the first base. CDR1 and CDR2 are drawn from the germline V gene: SGHTA, FQGNSA.

Recombination linked TRBV7-2 to TRBJ2-5, with TRBD2 identical over 10 junction bases. The clonotype originates from a man younger than 30 in good health. Sequenced input: naive CD4+ T cells sorted from blood. This specimen's cell subset or site label, per the study, means: CD45RA+ positively selected. The nucleotides are TGTGCCAGCAGCCTTAGCGGGAGGCAAGAGACCCAGTACTTC. Its coded protein is CASSLSGRQETQYF.